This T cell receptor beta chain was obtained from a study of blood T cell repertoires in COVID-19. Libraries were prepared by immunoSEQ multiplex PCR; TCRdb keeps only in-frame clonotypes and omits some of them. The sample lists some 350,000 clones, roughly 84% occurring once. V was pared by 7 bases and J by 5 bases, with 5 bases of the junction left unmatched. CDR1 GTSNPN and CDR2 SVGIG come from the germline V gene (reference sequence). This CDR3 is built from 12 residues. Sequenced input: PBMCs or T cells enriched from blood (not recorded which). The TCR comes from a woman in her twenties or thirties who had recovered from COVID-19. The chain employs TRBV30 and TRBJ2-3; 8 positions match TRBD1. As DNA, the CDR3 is TGTGCCTTTGGACAGGGAAGAGATACGCAGTATTTT. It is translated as CAFGQGRDTQYF.